A single count supports the clone carrying this T cell receptor beta chain. Assay: immunoSEQ multiplex PCR; the TCRdb copy retains only in-frame clones and omits some. The sample consists of about 270,000 clones, 85% to 90% of them appearing once. This sample was included in a study of blood T cell repertoires in COVID-19. About the research overall: T cells, B-cell-depleted T cells, or PBMCs provided the cDNA or gDNA that served as material.

Assignment of participants to cohorts was predicated upon participant-reported clinical history. The germline V gene encodes CDR1 SGHDN and CDR2 FVKESK. The CDR3 consists of 19 residues. The V and J ends lost 0 bases and 0 bases respectively, with 15 bases between them. This chain uses TRBV14 with TRBJ2-6; a possible D gene is TRBD1 (5 bases). The receptor was derived from a woman aged 25 to 39 with acute COVID-19. Sample: PBMCs or T cells enriched from blood (not recorded which). CDR3 nucleotides: TGTGCCAGCAGCCAAGATCCAGGGCCGGTTAACTCTGGGGCCAACGTCCTGACTTTC. The encoded protein is CASSQDPGPVNSGANVLTF.